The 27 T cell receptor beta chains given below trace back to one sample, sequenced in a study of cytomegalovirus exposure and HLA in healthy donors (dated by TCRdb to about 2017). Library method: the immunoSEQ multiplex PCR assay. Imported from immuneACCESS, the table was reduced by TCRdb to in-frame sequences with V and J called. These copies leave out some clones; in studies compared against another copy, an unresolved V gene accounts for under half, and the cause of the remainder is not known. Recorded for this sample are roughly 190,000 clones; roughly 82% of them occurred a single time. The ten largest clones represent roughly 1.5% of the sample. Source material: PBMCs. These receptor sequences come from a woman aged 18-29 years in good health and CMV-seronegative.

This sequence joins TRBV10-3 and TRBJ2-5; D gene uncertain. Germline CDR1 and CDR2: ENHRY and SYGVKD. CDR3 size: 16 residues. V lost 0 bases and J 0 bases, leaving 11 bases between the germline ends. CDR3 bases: TGTGCCATCAGTGAGTCTGACAATGAGTACCAAGAGACCCAGTACTTC. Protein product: CAISESDNEYQETQYF.

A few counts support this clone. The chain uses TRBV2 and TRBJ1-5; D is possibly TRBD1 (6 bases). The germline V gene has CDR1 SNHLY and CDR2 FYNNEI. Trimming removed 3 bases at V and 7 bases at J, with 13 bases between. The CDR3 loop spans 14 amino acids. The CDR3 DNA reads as TGTGCCAGCAGTGACTGGGGGCAGAGGCAGCCCCAGCATTTT. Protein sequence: CASSDWGQRQPQHF. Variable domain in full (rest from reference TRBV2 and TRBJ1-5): EPEVTQTPSHQVTQMGQEVILRCVPISNHLYFYWYRQILGQKVEFLVSFYNNEISEKSEIFDDQFSVERPDGSNFTLKIRSTKLEDSAMYFCASSDWGQRQPQHFGDGTRLSIL.

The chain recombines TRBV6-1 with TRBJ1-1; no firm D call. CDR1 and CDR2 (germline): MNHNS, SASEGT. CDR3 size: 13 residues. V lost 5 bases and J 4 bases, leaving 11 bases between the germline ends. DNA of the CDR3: TGTGCCAGCAGTTTGAGGTTGAGCACTGAAGCTTTCTTT. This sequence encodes CASSLRLSTEAFF.

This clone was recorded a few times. The CDR3: CASSPRGVNYGYTF. For the CDR3, the DNA is TGTGCCAGCAGCCCCCGGGGAGTTAACTATGGCTACACCTTC. V gene TRBV13 combines with J gene TRBJ1-2; D remains ambiguous. Deletions cut 5 bases from V and 1 base from J, with 11 bases between. The CDR3 length is 14 residues. Looked up from germline, CDR1 is PRHDT and CDR2 is FYEKMQ (reference sequence).

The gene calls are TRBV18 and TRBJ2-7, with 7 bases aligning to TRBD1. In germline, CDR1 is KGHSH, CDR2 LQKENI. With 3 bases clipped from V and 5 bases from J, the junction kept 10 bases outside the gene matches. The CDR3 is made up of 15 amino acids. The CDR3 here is CASSPPGQWDDEQYF. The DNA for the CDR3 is TGTGCCAGCTCACCCCCGGGACAGTGGGATGACGAGCAGTACTTC.

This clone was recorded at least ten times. Here the CDR3 DNA reads TGTGCCAGAATCAGAGGACAGGGGGATTATGGCTACACCTTC. It yields the protein CARIRGQGDYGYTF. The V gene is TRBV5-3, the J gene TRBJ1-2; 10 nucleotides agree with TRBD1. TRBV5-3 is an ORF, with its function uncertain. V lost 6 bases, J lost 5 bases, and 7 bases stayed unmatched. This CDR3 region has 14 residues.

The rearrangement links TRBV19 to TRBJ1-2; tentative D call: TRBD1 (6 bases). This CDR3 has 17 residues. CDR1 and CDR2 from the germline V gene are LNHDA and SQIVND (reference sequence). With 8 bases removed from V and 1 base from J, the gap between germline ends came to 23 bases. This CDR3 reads CASGQGQTVSINYGYTF. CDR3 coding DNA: TGTGCCAGTGGGCAAGGACAGACGGTTTCGATTAACTATGGCTACACCTTC.

In DNA, the CDR3 is TGTGCCAGCAGACACCTACAGGGGCCTAGCGGGGGTGACACGCAGTATTTT. Its protein is CASRHLQGPSGGDTQYF. V gene TRBV5-4 combines with J gene TRBJ2-3, with 10 bases identical to TRBD2. CDR3 length equals 17 residues. Germline CDR1 and CDR2: SGHNT and YYREEE (reference sequence). With V trimmed by 5 bases and J by 9 bases, 18 bases remained unmatched.

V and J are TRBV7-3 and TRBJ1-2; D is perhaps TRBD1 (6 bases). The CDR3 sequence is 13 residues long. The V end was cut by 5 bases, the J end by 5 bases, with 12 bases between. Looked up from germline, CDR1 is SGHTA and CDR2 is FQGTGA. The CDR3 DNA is TGTGCCAGCAGCCCTTCACAGGGATATGGCTACACCTTC. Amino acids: CASSPSQGYGYTF. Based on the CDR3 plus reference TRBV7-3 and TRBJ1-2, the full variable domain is GAGVSQTPSNKVTEKGKYVELRCDPISGHTALYWYRQSLGQGPEFLIYFQGTGAADDSGLPNDRFFAVRPEGSVSTLKIQRTERGDSAVYLCASSPSQGYGYTFGSGTRLTVV.

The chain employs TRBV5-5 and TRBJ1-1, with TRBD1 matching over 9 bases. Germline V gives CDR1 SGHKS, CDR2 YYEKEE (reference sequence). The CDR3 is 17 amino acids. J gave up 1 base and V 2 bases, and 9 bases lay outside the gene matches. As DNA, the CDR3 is TGTGCCAGCAGCTTCTCATTACAGGGGGCCGGGAACACTGAAGCTTTCTTT. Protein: CASSFSLQGAGNTEAFF.

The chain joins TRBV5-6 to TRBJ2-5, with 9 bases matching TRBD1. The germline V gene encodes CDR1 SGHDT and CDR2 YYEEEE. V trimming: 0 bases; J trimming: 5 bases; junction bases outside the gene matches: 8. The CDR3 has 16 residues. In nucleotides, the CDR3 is TGTGCCAGCAGCTTGGAAGGGACAGGGCTTGAGGAGACCCAGTACTTC. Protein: CASSLEGTGLEETQYF.

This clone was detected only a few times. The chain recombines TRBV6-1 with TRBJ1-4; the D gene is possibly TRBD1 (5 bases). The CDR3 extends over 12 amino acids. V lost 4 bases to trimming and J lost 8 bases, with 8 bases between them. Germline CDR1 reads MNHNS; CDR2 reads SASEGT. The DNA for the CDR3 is TGTGCCAGCAGTGCCTACAGGGAAAAACTGTTTTTT. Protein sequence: CASSAYREKLFF.

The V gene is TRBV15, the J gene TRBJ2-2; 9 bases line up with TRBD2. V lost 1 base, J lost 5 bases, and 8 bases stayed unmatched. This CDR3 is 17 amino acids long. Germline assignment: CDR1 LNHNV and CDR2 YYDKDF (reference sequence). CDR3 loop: CATSRVAGVLNTGELFF. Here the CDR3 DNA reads TGTGCCACCAGCAGAGTAGCGGGAGTGCTAAATACCGGGGAGCTGTTTTTT. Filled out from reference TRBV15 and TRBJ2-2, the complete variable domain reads DAMVIQNPRYQVTQFGKPVTLSCSQTLNHNVMYWYQQKSSQAPKLLFHYYDKDFNNEADTPDNFQSRRPNTSFCFLDIRSPGLGDTAMYLCATSRVAGVLNTGELFFGEGSRLTVL.

The CDR3 coding sequence is TGTGCCATCAGCCGACCGGGACAGGCCTTATCAATGGACACTGAAGCTTTCTTT. Translated: CAISRPGQALSMDTEAFF. This chain connects TRBV10-3 to TRBJ1-1; TRBD1 agrees at 8 bases. CDR1 is ENHRY and CDR2 is SYGVKD in the germline V gene. CDR3 length: 18 residues. V trimming: 6 bases; J trimming: 3 bases; junction bases outside the gene matches: 18.

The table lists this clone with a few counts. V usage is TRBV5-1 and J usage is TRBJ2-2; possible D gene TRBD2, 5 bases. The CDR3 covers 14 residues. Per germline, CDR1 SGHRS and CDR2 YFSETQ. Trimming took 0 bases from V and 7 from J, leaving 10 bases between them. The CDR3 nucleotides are TGCGCCAGCAGCTTGGAACGGGGAGTCGGGGAGCTGTTTTTT. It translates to CASSLERGVGELFF.

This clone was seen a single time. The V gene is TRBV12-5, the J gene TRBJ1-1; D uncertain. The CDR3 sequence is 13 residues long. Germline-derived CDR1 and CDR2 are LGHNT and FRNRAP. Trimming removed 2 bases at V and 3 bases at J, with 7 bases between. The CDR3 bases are TGTGCTAGTGGTTTGTTTCAGGACACTGAAGCTTTCTTT. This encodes CASGLFQDTEAFF.

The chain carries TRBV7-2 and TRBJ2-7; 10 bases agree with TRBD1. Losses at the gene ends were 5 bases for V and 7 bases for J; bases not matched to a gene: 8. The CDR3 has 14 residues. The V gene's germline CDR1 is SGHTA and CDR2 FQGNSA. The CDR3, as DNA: TGTGCCAGCAGCCCCAGACAGGGGGCGGGGGAGCAGTACTTC. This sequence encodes CASSPRQGAGEQYF.

The CDR3 coding sequence is TGCGCCAGCAGCTTGACTAGCGGGGGGTCCACCTCCCAAGAGACCCAGTACTTC. This gives the protein CASSLTSGGSTSQETQYF. The chain joins TRBV5-1 to TRBJ2-5; 12 bases map to TRBD2. The CDR3 is 18 residues long. J gave up 1 base and V 1 base, and 8 bases lay outside the gene matches. CDR1 and CDR2 from the germline V gene are SGHRS and YFSETQ.

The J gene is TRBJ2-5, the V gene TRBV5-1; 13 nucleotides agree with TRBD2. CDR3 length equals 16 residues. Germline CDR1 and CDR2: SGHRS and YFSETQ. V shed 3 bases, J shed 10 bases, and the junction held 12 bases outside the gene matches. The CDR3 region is CASSSRLAGGPLDQYF. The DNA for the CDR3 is TGCGCCAGCAGCTCACGACTAGCGGGGGGCCCCCTAGACCAGTACTTC.

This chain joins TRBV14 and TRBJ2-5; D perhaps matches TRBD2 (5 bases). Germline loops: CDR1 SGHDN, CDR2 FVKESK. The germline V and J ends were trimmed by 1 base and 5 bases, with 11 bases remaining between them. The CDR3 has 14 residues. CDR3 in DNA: TGTGCCAGCAGCCAAGGTCGCGGGTCCGAGACCCAGTACTTC. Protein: CASSQGRGSETQYF.

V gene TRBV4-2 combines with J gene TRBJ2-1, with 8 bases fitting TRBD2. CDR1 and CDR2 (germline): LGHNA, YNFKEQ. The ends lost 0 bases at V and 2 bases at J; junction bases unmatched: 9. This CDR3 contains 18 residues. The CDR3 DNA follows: TGTGCCAGCAGCCAAGACAAGCGAGCGGGAGTCCCCTACAATGAGCAGTTCTTC. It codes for CASSQDKRAGVPYNEQFF.

CDR3 protein: CASRRTGLNEKLFF. CDR3 in DNA: TGTGCCAGCAGACGGACAGGGCTTAATGAAAAACTGTTTTTT. V gene TRBV5-6 combines with J gene TRBJ1-4, with TRBD1 identical over 8 bases. Germline V gene lookup returns CDR1 SGHDT and CDR2 YYEEEE. This CDR3 is 14 amino acids long. Trimming removed 5 bases from V and 4 bases from J; junction bases left unmatched: 4.

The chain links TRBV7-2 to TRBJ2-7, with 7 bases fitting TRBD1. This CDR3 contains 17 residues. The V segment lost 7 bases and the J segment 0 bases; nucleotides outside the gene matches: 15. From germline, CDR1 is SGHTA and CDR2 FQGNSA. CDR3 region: CASNLNWGTANSYEQYF. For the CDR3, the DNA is TGTGCCAGCAATCTCAACTGGGGGACAGCGAACTCCTACGAGCAGTACTTC.

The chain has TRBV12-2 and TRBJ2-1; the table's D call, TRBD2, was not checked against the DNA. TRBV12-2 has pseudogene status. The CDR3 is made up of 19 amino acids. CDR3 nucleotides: TGTGCAAGTCGCTTAGGCTTCGTCGGGCCTAGCGGGAGGGACAATGAGCAGTTCTTC. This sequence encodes CASRLGFVGPSGRDNEQFF.

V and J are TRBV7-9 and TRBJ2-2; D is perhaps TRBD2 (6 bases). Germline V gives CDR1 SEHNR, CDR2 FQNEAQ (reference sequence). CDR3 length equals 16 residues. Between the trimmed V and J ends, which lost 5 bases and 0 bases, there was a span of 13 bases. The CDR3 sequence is CASSRAGTPNTGELFF. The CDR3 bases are TGTGCCAGCAGCCGTGCCGGGACTCCGAACACCGGGGAGCTGTTTTTT.

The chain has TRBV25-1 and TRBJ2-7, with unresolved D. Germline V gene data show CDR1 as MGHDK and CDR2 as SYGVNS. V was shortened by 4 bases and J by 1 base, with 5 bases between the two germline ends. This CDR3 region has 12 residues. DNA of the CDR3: TGTGCCAGCAGTGTAATTTCCTACGAGCAGTACTTC. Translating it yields CASSVISYEQYF.

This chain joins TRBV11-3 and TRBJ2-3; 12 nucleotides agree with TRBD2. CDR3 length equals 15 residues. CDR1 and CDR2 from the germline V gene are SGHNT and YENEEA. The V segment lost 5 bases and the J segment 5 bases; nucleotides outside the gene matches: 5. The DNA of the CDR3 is TGTGCCAGCAGCAAACTAGCGGGGGGTGGAGATACGCAGTATTTT. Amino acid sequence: CASSKLAGGGDTQYF.